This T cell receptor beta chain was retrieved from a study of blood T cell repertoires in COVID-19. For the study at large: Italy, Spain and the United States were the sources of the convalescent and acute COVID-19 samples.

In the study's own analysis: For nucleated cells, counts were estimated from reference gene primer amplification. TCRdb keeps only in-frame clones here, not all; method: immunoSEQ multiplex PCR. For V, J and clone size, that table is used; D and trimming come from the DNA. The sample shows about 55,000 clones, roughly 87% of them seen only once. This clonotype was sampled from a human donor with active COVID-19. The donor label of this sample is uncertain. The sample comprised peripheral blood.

The CDR3 here is CASRLGGDYGYTF. The CDR3 region has the DNA TGTGCCAGTAGATTGGGAGGGGACTATGGCTACACCTTC. This chain joins TRBV19 and TRBJ1-2; D perhaps matches TRBD1 (5 bases). Per the germline V gene, CDR1 is LNHDA and CDR2 is SQIVND (reference sequence). The CDR3 totals 13 residues. Trimming removed 6 bases from V and 3 bases from J, with 11 bases in between. The entire variable domain, with the rest obtained from reference TRBV19 and TRBJ1-2, is as follows: DGGITQSPKYLFRKEGQNVTLSCEQNLNHDAMYWYRQDPGQGLRLIYYSQIVNDFQKGDIAEGYSVSREKKESFPLTVTSAQKNPTAFYLCASRLGGDYGYTFGSGTRLTVV.